One and the same sample provided the 26 T cell receptor beta chains below, sequenced in a study of OX40 agonist ivuxolimab in advanced cancers. Generated by immunoSEQ multiplex PCR, the TCRdb table keeps only in-frame clones and is missing some. This table holds tens of thousands of clones, 84% found once. The source material was CD4+ or CD8+ T cells sorted from blood, sampled in a trial of the OX40 agonist ivuxolimab. The receptors were sampled from an adult with an advanced solid tumor such as melanoma, head and neck, liver or kidney cancer.

The V gene is TRBV15, the J gene TRBJ2-7; 7 bases agree with TRBD1. Germline V lookup: CDR1 LNHNV, CDR2 YYDKDF (reference sequence). The V gene end was trimmed by 0 bases and the J gene end by 2 bases; junction bases not matched to a gene: 7. CDR3 length equals 16 residues. The CDR3 nucleotides are TGTGCCACCAGCAGAGATCCCCCGGGACAGCCCTACGAGCAGTACTTC. This codes for CATSRDPPGQPYEQYF.

The rearrangement joins TRBV4-2 to TRBJ2-7, with D possibly being TRBD2 (6 bases). CDR1 and CDR2 from the germline V gene are LGHNA and YNFKEQ. V lost 4 bases and J lost 1, with 14 bases in between. The CDR3 loop spans 15 amino acids. CDR3 residues: CASSPNAGPSYEQYF. The CDR3 nucleotides are TGTGCCAGCAGCCCGAACGCGGGGCCTTCCTACGAGCAGTACTTC.

V gene TRBV27 combines with J gene TRBJ2-5, with no clear D. The CDR3 extends over 12 amino acids. Trimming shortened V by 5 bases and J by 11 bases, and 15 bases separated the two germline ends. Germline V gene lookup returns CDR1 MNHEY and CDR2 SMNVEV (reference sequence). This chain's CDR3 is CASSNWGSWQYF. The DNA for the CDR3 is TGTGCCAGCAGTAACTGGGGTTCGTGGCAGTACTTC.

This clone was observed a single time. This chain connects TRBV10-2 to TRBJ2-1, with TRBD2 identical over 7 bases. CDR3 size: 15 residues. Trimming cost V 6 bases and J 8 bases; bases outside gene matches: 13. Germline CDR1 and CDR2: WSHSY and SAAADI. CDR3 in amino acids: CASSSPGLIGHEQFF. DNA for the CDR3: TGCGCCAGCAGCTCGCCGGGACTAATCGGCCATGAGCAGTTCTTC.

This clone is deemed medium-sized. The chain couples TRBV9 to TRBJ2-3, with 8 bases aligning to TRBD2. Germline CDR1 is SGDLS and CDR2 is YYNGEE. J lost 4 bases, V lost 0 bases, and 4 bases had no gene match. The CDR3 is made up of 15 amino acids. The CDR3 loop reads CASSVDGGAADTQYF. The CDR3 DNA sequence: TGTGCCAGCAGCGTAGACGGGGGGGCCGCAGATACGCAGTATTTT.

The chain carries TRBV11-1 and TRBJ1-2, with TRBD1 matching 8 bases. V was pared by 4 bases and J by 3 bases, with 10 bases of the junction left unmatched. The CDR3 is 16 amino acids. Germline CDR1 and CDR2: SGHAT and FQDESV (reference sequence). The CDR3 DNA reads as TGTGCCAGCAGCTGGTTCGAAGGACAGGGTGACTATGGCTACACCTTC. As protein: CASSWFEGQGDYGYTF.

The gene calls are TRBV13 and TRBJ2-7; no definite D call. CDR3 length equals 15 residues. The germline V gene encodes CDR1 PRHDT and CDR2 FYEKMQ (reference sequence). Trimming cost V 1 base and J 0 bases, with 10 bases left between them. Here the CDR3 DNA reads TGTGCCAGCAGCTTAGAGGGTGTTAGCTCCTACGAGCAGTACTTC. It yields the protein CASSLEGVSSYEQYF. The entire variable domain, with the rest obtained from reference TRBV13 and TRBJ2-7, is as follows: AAGVIQSPRHLIKEKRETATLKCYPIPRHDTVYWYQQGPGQDPQFLISFYEKMQSDKGSIPDRFSAQQFSDYHSELNMSSLELGDSALYFCASSLEGVSSYEQYFGPGTRLTVT.

This clone was recorded once. The sample carries other DNA sequences with the same CDR3. V is TRBV30 and J is TRBJ1-1; no reliable D call. Germline V gene sequence: CDR1 GTSNPN, CDR2 SVGIG (reference sequence). V gave up 5 bases and J gave up 7 bases, with 17 bases separating them. The CDR3 consists of 13 residues. The chain's CDR3 is CAWDLDGNHEAFF. The CDR3 DNA sequence: TGTGCCTGGGACCTTGACGGAAACCATGAAGCTTTCTTT.

This chain uses TRBV4-1 with TRBJ2-3; D is tentatively TRBD1 or TRBD2 (5 bases each). The germline CDR1 and CDR2 sequences are MGHRA and YSYEKL. Trimming took 0 bases from V and 0 from J, leaving 13 bases between them. The CDR3 consists of 17 residues. CDR3 region: CASSQEGEQTSTDTQYF. DNA for the CDR3: TGCGCCAGCAGCCAAGAGGGGGAGCAGACTAGCACAGATACGCAGTATTTT.

The V and J genes are TRBV28 and TRBJ1-1, with 7 bases aligning to TRBD1. Germline V gene lookup returns CDR1 MDHEN and CDR2 SYDVKM. V was pared by 5 bases and J by 6 bases, with 9 bases of the junction left unmatched. There are 14 residues in the CDR3. This CDR3 is CASSPDRVSSEAFF. Written as DNA, the CDR3 is TGTGCCAGCAGTCCAGACAGGGTGTCGTCTGAAGCTTTCTTT.

This chain joins TRBV11-2 and TRBJ2-5, with 7 bases aligning to TRBD2. Germline CDR1 SGHAT, CDR2 FQNNGV. J was trimmed by 7 bases and V by 5 bases; bases with no gene match: 7. The CDR3 contains 13 residues. In nucleotides, the CDR3 is TGTGCCAGCAGCCCATCCGGCGGGGGGACCCAGTACTTC. Its translation: CASSPSGGGTQYF.

This clone is classed as medium-sized (0.01 to 0.1%). This chain joins TRBV30 and TRBJ1-5; perhaps TRBD1 as D (5 bases). Germline-derived CDR1 and CDR2 are GTSNPN and SVGIG (reference sequence). The V and J ends lost 1 base and 0 bases respectively, with 13 bases between them. The CDR3 sequence is 16 residues long. The CDR3 protein is CAWSDGTVYSNQPQHF. The CDR3 coding sequence is TGTGCCTGGAGTGATGGGACGGTGTATAGCAATCAGCCCCAGCATTTT.

The chain is built from TRBV12-2 and TRBJ2-4; the tabulated D call, TRBD1, remains unverified against the DNA. TRBV12-2 is deemed a pseudogene. CDR3 length equals 19 residues. Here the CDR3 DNA reads TGTGCAAGTCGCTCCTGGACAGGATCAGACCTATTAGCCAAAAACATTCAGTACTTC. This encodes CASRSWTGSDLLAKNIQYF.

This rearrangement joins TRBV5-1 to TRBJ2-4; D gene unclear. Germline V gives CDR1 SGHRS, CDR2 YFSETQ. V shed 6 bases and J shed 1 base, with 11 bases lying between them. The CDR3 runs 14 residues. For the CDR3, the DNA is TGCGCCAGCACTTTGGGTGTGGCCAAAAACATTCAGTACTTC. Its protein product is CASTLGVAKNIQYF.

J is TRBJ2-3 and V is TRBV11-2; D is perhaps TRBD2 (7 bases). The CDR3 totals 16 residues. Trimming removed 1 base at V and 3 bases at J, with 14 bases between. Per germline, CDR1 SGHAT and CDR2 FQNNGV. The CDR3 region has the DNA TGTGCCAGCAGCTTAGTGTGGGGGGGGCTGACAGATACGCAGTATTTT. Translation gives CASSLVWGGLTDTQYF. The complete variable domain, with remaining parts taken from reference TRBV11-2 and TRBJ2-3, reads EAGVAQSPRYKIIEKRQSVAFWCNPISGHATLYWYQQILGQGPKLLIQFQNNGVVDDSQLPKDRFSAERLKGVDSTLKIQPAKLEDSAVYLCASSLVWGGLTDTQYFGPGTRLTVL.

This clone has just a few counts. V gene TRBV28 combines with J gene TRBJ2-7; D not resolved. CDR3 length equals 14 residues. The V gene's germline CDR1 is MDHEN and CDR2 SYDVKM. Trimming cost V 7 bases and J 2 bases, with 15 bases left between them. CDR3 protein: CASTDIIPPYEQYF. CDR3 sequence (DNA): TGTGCCAGCACCGACATTATCCCTCCCTACGAGCAGTACTTC.

The rearrangement links TRBV27 to TRBJ2-1, with D perhaps matching TRBD2 (5 bases). V shed 2 bases and J shed 11 bases, with 13 bases lying between them. The CDR3 extends over 13 amino acids. Germline V gene sequence: CDR1 MNHEY, CDR2 SMNVEV (reference sequence). CDR3 bases: TGTGCCAGCAGTTTAGTGGTCCCGGGGAAGCAGTTCTTC. The encoded protein is CASSLVVPGKQFF.

This clone is a singleton in its sample. V and J are TRBV7-8 and TRBJ2-5; 11 bases are a match to TRBD2. The CDR3 runs to 17 residues. Trimming removed 4 bases from V and 1 base from J; junction bases left unmatched: 8. CDR1 and CDR2 (germline): SGHVS, FQNEAQ. For the CDR3, the DNA is TGTGCCAGCAGCTCAATAGCGGGGGGGATACTCCAAGAGACCCAGTACTTC. This translates into CASSSIAGGILQETQYF.

The chain uses TRBV18 and TRBJ2-7; tentatively, D is TRBD2 (6 bases). CDR1 and CDR2 (germline): KGHSH, LQKENI. This CDR3 region has 15 residues. V lost 4 bases, J lost 0 bases, and 13 bases lay in between. Here the CDR3 reads CASSRREDYSYEQYF. Written as DNA, the CDR3 is TGTGCCAGCTCACGAAGAGAGGACTACTCCTACGAGCAGTACTTC. The variable domain in full, completed from reference TRBV18 and TRBJ2-7, reads NAGVMQNPRHLVRRRGQEARLRCSPMKGHSHVYWYRQLPEEGLKFMVYLQKENIIDESGMPKERFSAEFPKEGPSILRIQQVVRGDSAAYFCASSRREDYSYEQYFGPGTRLTVT.

Only a few counts were recorded for this clone. As DNA, the CDR3 is TGTGCCAGCAGCTCCCGGGCCGACAACACTGAAGCTTTCTTT. This encodes CASSSRADNTEAFF. This chain connects TRBV7-6 to TRBJ1-1, with no clear D. The germline V and J ends were trimmed by 4 bases and 2 bases, with 11 bases remaining between them. The CDR3 is 14 amino acids. Germline V lookup: CDR1 SGHVS, CDR2 FNYEAQ.

The chain recombines TRBV13 with TRBJ2-5; no definite D call. This CDR3 region has 15 residues. Trimming stripped 5 bases from V and 1 base from J, with 14 bases between. The germline V gene has CDR1 PRHDT and CDR2 FYEKMQ (reference sequence). The CDR3 reads CASSTPPVIQETQYF. The CDR3 bases are TGTGCCAGCAGCACCCCCCCAGTGATCCAAGAGACCCAGTACTTC.

The rearrangement links TRBV7-9 to TRBJ2-2; D is ambiguous. Trimming took 3 bases from V and 4 from J, leaving 3 bases between them. This CDR3 contains 12 residues. Per germline, CDR1 SEHNR and CDR2 FQNEAQ (reference sequence). The CDR3 protein is CASSFITGELFF. CDR3 sequence (DNA): TGTGCCAGCAGCTTTATCACCGGGGAGCTGTTTTTT.

Written as DNA, the CDR3 is TGTGCCAGCAGCTTGTGGACCCAATGGGAGCAGTACTTC. Translating it yields CASSLWTQWEQYF. V and J are TRBV11-2 and TRBJ2-7, with D uncertain. The V end lost 3 bases, the J end lost 7 bases, and 13 bases lay between the germline ends. This CDR3 region has 13 residues. Germline CDR1 SGHAT, CDR2 FQNNGV.

This clone appeared a single time. The V and J genes are TRBV7-9 and TRBJ2-6; no definite D call. The V gene's germline CDR1 is SEHNR and CDR2 FQNEAQ (reference sequence). The V gene lost 5 bases and the J gene lost 12 bases, with 8 bases spanning the gap. The CDR3 is 11 amino acids. The CDR3 loop is CASSPVGVLTF. Here the CDR3 DNA reads TGTGCCAGCAGCCCCGTAGGCGTCCTGACTTTC.

The chain couples TRBV19 to TRBJ1-1; D gene uncertain. CDR1 is LNHDA and CDR2 is SQIVND in the germline V gene (reference sequence). The germline V and J ends were trimmed by 11 bases and 1 base, with 14 bases remaining between them. This CDR3 contains 13 residues. The chain's CDR3 is CAAKPMGNTEAFF. As DNA, the CDR3 is TGTGCCGCCAAACCAATGGGGAACACTGAAGCTTTCTTT.

The V call is TRBV27, the J call TRBJ1-5, with 7 bases identical to TRBD1. After removal of 8 bases from V and 0 bases from J, the junction contained 19 bases not matched to a gene. CDR1 MNHEY and CDR2 SMNVEV come from the germline V gene (reference sequence). This CDR3 is built from 19 residues. The DNA of the CDR3 is TGTGCCAGCCTCCCGCGGACGGGGCCAGGGGGTTATAGCAATCAGCCCCAGCATTTT. It yields the protein CASLPRTGPGGYSNQPQHF.